The T cell receptor beta chain under discussion was sequenced for a study of graft-versus-host responses after intestinal transplantation (TCRdb year 2021). Turning to the overall study: The transplants that recipients received were multivisceral, liver-intestinal, or isolated intestinal. Every recipient was given anti-thymocyte globulin induction, then maintenance tacrolimus and steroids for 3 to 4 years. After intestinal transplantation, graft-versus-host and host-versus-graft alloreactive T cell clones in the graft, circulation and bone marrow were tracked using bulk TCR-beta CDR3 sequencing. Alloreactive clones were identified by sequencing pre-transplant mixed lymphocyte reaction products and comparing them with unstimulated pre-transplant donor and recipient T cells. The cohort enrolled some 23 intestinal transplant recipients, one of whom was a retransplant, and a few patients without pretransplant specimens were excluded. A peak of at least 4% donor T cells among recipient peripheral blood mononuclear cells was the definition used for donor T cell macrochimerism. Rather than being sequenced by the commercial service, samples from a few later patients were sequenced in-house on an Illumina MiSeq and processed with MiXCR.

From the cysteine up to the phenylalanine, the CDR3 has a length of 13 residues. CDR3 DNA is the only sequence kept; it has 39 bases, read in frame from the first base. V has 6 bases trimmed and J has 6 bases trimmed; junction bases matching no gene number 5. The germline V gene sets CDR1 to LGHNA and CDR2 to YNFKEQ. The paper as a whole reports these results and caveats: The conclusions were limited by the relatively low number and heterogeneity of the intestinal transplant patients. GvH clones were detected in recipient bone marrow, and some appeared earlier in ileal mucosa or blood, consistent with an intestinal mucosal origin. Peak levels of circulating GvH clones were associated with declines in HvG clones early after transplant. High GvH to HvG T cell clonal ratios were observed in the allografts of patients with donor T cell macrochimerism.

This clone was picked up one time. Its antigen remains undetermined. No quality values exist for individual bases; no much larger clone is one base distant. The meaning of the sample's time point label: cells obtained before transplantation from donor or recipient. CD3+CD4+ and CD3+CD8+ populations were FACS-sorted from unstimulated pre-transplant donor and recipient cells taken from spleen or lymph nodes. The method was the immunoSEQ multiplex PCR assay. For most patients, genomic DNA was isolated with the Qiagen DNeasy Blood and Tissue Kit and shipped frozen to Adaptive Biotechnologies for TCR sequencing. High-throughput TCR-beta CDR3 sequencing of genomic DNA from most patients was performed by Adaptive Biotechnologies. As for the original processing: Adaptive's ImmunoSEQ software was the source of the TCR sequencing data for roughly 19 patients, while three other patients were processed with MiXCR and VDJtools. To correct CD4 versus CD8 sorting errors, any sequence found in both subsets at a frequency ratio below 5:1 was removed. CDR3 nucleotide sequences shared by donor and recipient were removed because the origin of these sequences could not be assigned. At least 2-fold expansion over unstimulated cells and a minimum CFSE-low frequency of 0.002% (template counts) or 0.001% (read counts) were required for clones to be classified as alloreactive. Clones were considered mappable if detected in sequenced pre-transplant spleen, lymph node, or MLR CFSE-low populations of the donor or recipient. Cumulative frequency of alloreactive clones was calculated as a percentage of all sequences weighted by copy number. The table was pulled from immuneACCESS by TCRdb, which kept in-frame rearrangements only. Such tables lose some clones; where checked, under half of the loss comes from unresolved V genes, and the rest has no known cause. D and trimming come from the DNA, and the V and J calls and clone size come from that table. In all, the sample holds about 70,000 clones, and about 94% of those were seen once. Of the sample, around 0.53% is held by the ten largest clones.

This TCR derives from a human donor who received an intestinal transplant. This chain is built from TRBV4-2 and TRBJ1-1, and TRBD1 matches 9 of the central bases. Material: unstimulated CD8+ T cells sorted from spleen or lymph node cells, obtained before intestinal transplant. The CDR3 region has the sequence CASSRTGVSEAFF. The bases are TGTGCCAGCAGTCGGACAGGGGTATCTGAAGCTTTCTTT.